This record covers a single T cell receptor (beta chain). Its antigen is still unknown. No qualities accompany the bases; no much larger clone lies one base away. V is cut back by 3 bases and J by 3 bases, with 12 bases in the junction unmatched. Spanning cysteine to phenylalanine, the CDR3 consists of 16 amino acids. Just CDR3 DNA is preserved here, 48 bases in frame from base 1. From a lookup of the germline V gene, CDR1 and CDR2 are SGDLS and YYNGEE. TCRbeta CDR3 regions were amplified from genomic DNA using the immunoSEQ Assay, a bias-controlled multiplex PCR. The original pipeline was this. Nucleated cell counts per sample were estimated from amplification of reference gene primers within the assay. To quantify the absolute abundance of each unique TCRbeta CDR3 rearrangement, sequence reads were collapsed and filtered. For each sample, productive Simpson clonality was calculated as the square root of Simpson's diversity index across productive rearrangements. The immuneACCESS repertoire file appears here via TCRdb, limited to in-frame rearrangements. These files lack a portion of the clones; in checked studies, under half of the deficit traces to unresolved V genes, and the cause of the others is not known. That table supplies the V and J calls and clone size; D and trimming were determined from the DNA. The sample table shows over 120,000 clones, and 88% are seen once. Of the sample, approximately 2% falls within the top ten clones.

Whole blood was collected in K2EDTA tubes by collaborating institutions according to the institutions' own protocols. For TCRbeta analysis, collaborator samples were shipped as frozen whole blood, as isolated PBMCs, or as DNA extracted from either sample type. This record comes from a study of blood T cell repertoires in COVID-19 (dated by TCRdb to about 2020). Study-level background: Samples covering the acute and convalescent phases of COVID-19 were provided by collaborators in the United States, Italy and Spain. Where HLA class I and class II types were available, the types were taken from metadata supplied by the sample provider, not from assay-based typing. The samples were drawn from the first 160 participants of the ongoing ImmuneRACE study and from 950 to 1,500 subjects provided by 6 global collaborators. The prospective study material was composed of cDNA or gDNA derived from T cells, B-cell-depleted T cells, or PBMCs. Sample metadata almost always included a de-identified subject ID, COVID-19 status, age in years and sex. Deeply sampled blood TCRbeta repertoires from subjects exposed to, actively infected with, or recovered from COVID-19 were included in the dataset. A freely available public database, intended as a resource for researchers studying the immune response to SARS-CoV-2, is where the repertoires were released.

Study-wide conclusions, independent of this receptor: Clinical and demographic metadata were provided uncurated, with the amount varying by source and participant.

This receptor was obtained from a man between 65 and 85 years old with acute or convalescent COVID-19. Sequenced input: peripheral blood. The V and J genes are TRBV9 and TRBJ2-7, with 7 middle bases fitting TRBD1. The sequenced DNA: TGTGCCAGCAGCGCAGCGAGGGACAGACCAAGCTACGAGCAGTACTTC. Translated, it reads CASSAARDRPSYEQYF.